The 30 T cell receptor beta chains below all came from one sample that was sequenced in a study of shared clonotypes between healthy human individuals. TCRdb's copy holds only in-frame clones and misses some; the assay was immunoSEQ multiplex PCR. The data hold over 2 million clones, with less than 95% observed a single time. The sequencing sample was made of naive CD4+ T cells from PBMCs. The subset: CD45RA+ positively selected. Receptors originate from a man between 18 and 29 years old in good health. Some clones in this sample may be carry-over from other donors' samples.

V usage is TRBV9 and J usage is TRBJ2-1; D is undetermined. V was cut by 2 bases and J by 8 bases, with 17 bases left in between. CDR1 and CDR2 from the germline V gene are SGDLS and YYNGEE. This CDR3 has 15 residues. The CDR3 DNA sequence: TGTGCCAGCAGCGTTAGCCCGTCCCCCGGAGATGAGCAGTTCTTC. It translates to CASSVSPSPGDEQFF.

The rearrangement uses TRBV7-2 and TRBJ2-1; no clear D gene. In germline, CDR1 is SGHTA, CDR2 FQGNSA. CDR3 length: 15 amino acids. Trimming took 5 bases from V and 4 from J, leaving 15 bases between them. The CDR3 loop is CASSLDGSLYNEQFF. The CDR3 bases are TGTGCCAGCAGCCTGGACGGGTCCCTTTACAATGAGCAGTTCTTC.

The chain uses TRBV11-2 and TRBJ1-1; 10 bases align to TRBD1. With 4 bases clipped from V and 5 bases from J, the junction kept 4 bases outside the gene matches. The CDR3 runs 14 residues. Germline V CDR1 and CDR2: SGHAT, FQNNGV. The CDR3 loop is CASSWGQGSTEAFF. DNA for the CDR3: TGTGCCAGCAGCTGGGGACAGGGGAGTACTGAAGCTTTCTTT. Looking up the rest from reference TRBV11-2 and TRBJ1-1 gives the full variable domain: EAGVAQSPRYKIIEKRQSVAFWCNPISGHATLYWYQQILGQGPKLLIQFQNNGVVDDSQLPKDRFSAERLKGVDSTLKIQPAKLEDSAVYLCASSWGQGSTEAFFGQGTRLTVV.

This chain uses TRBV10-3 with TRBJ2-7; TRBD1 is a possible D gene (6 bases). The CDR3 length is 14 residues. Trimming stripped 3 bases from V and 2 bases from J, with 11 bases between. Per the germline V gene, CDR1 is ENHRY and CDR2 is SYGVKD. The CDR3 nucleotides are TGTGCCATCAGTGAAGACAGGAGGACCTACGAGCAGTACTTC. Translated, it gives CAISEDRRTYEQYF.

CDR3 nucleotide sequence: TGTGCCAGCAGTCCCAGTTTGGGCCGCCGCTCTGGGGCCAACGTCCTGACTTTC. Amino acids: CASSPSLGRRSGANVLTF. The V and J genes are TRBV28 and TRBJ2-6, with D uncertain. CDR3 size: 18 residues. Trimming shortened V by 5 bases and J by 0 bases, and 17 bases separated the two germline ends. The germline CDR1 and CDR2 sequences are MDHEN and SYDVKM.

The V gene is TRBV10-2, the J gene TRBJ2-2, with 12 bases that match TRBD2. The V segment lost 6 bases and the J segment 6 bases; nucleotides outside the gene matches: 17. This CDR3 contains 19 residues. The germline gives CDR1 WSHSY, CDR2 SAAADI. The CDR3 reads CASRGTLAGGSSSAGELFF. CDR3 in DNA: TGCGCCAGCAGGGGCACACTAGCGGGAGGCTCAAGTTCCGCCGGGGAGCTGTTTTTT.

Details on this clone: Other DNA variants within this sample encode the same CDR3. This sequence joins TRBV7-2 and TRBJ1-5; 7 bases fit TRBD1. The germline V gene has CDR1 SGHTA and CDR2 FQGNSA. The CDR3 has 14 residues. Trimming cost V 5 bases and J 3 bases; bases outside gene matches: 4. The CDR3 protein is CASSPGGSNQPQHF. Written as DNA, the CDR3 is TGTGCCAGCAGCCCAGGGGGGTCCAATCAGCCCCAGCATTTT. The full variable domain, completed using reference TRBV7-2 and TRBJ1-5, is GAGVSQSPSNKVTEKGKDVELRCDPISGHTALYWYRQSLGQGLEFLIYFQGNSAPDKSGLPSDRFSAERTGGSVSTLTIQRTQQEDSAVYLCASSPGGSNQPQHFGDGTRLSIL.

This clone has a single count. The gene calls are TRBV14 and TRBJ2-1, with D perhaps matching TRBD1 (5 bases). The CDR3 loop spans 14 amino acids. Germline CDR1 SGHDN, CDR2 FVKESK. V lost 3 bases, J lost 4 bases, and 10 bases lay in between. This CDR3 reads CASSQLTGYNEQFF. The CDR3 region has the DNA TGTGCCAGCAGCCAGTTAACAGGTTACAATGAGCAGTTCTTC.

This chain links TRBV4-3 with TRBJ2-3; D is unclear. The germline V and J ends were trimmed by 0 bases and 6 bases, with 4 bases remaining between them. The length of the CDR3 is 12 residues. Looked up from germline, CDR1 is LGHNA and CDR2 is YSLEER. The CDR3 loop is CASSQEQDTQYF. For the CDR3, the DNA is TGCGCCAGCAGCCAAGAACAGGATACGCAGTATTTT.

This chain uses TRBV30 with TRBJ2-1; tentatively, D is TRBD2 (5 bases). Trimming took 2 bases from V and 0 from J, leaving 8 bases between them. There are 14 residues in the CDR3. From germline, CDR1 is GTSNPN and CDR2 SVGIG (reference sequence). The DNA of the CDR3 is TGTGCCTGGAGTTCTAGCCTCTCCTACAATGAGCAGTTCTTC. It translates to CAWSSSLSYNEQFF.

The table lists this clone with a count of one. The chain couples TRBV9 to TRBJ1-2; possible D gene TRBD1, 5 bases. The germline CDR1 and CDR2 sequences are SGDLS and YYNGEE. V lost 3 bases and J lost 2, with 8 bases in between. This CDR3 spans 13 amino acids. CDR3 region: CASSADTNYGYTF. The CDR3 DNA reads as TGTGCCAGCAGCGCGGACACCAACTATGGCTACACCTTC.

V and J are TRBV7-9 and TRBJ2-7; D tentatively fits TRBD1 or TRBD2 (6 bases each). The ends were cut back, 0 bases at V and 5 bases at J, with 11 bases in the middle. The V gene's germline CDR1 is SEHNR and CDR2 FQNEAQ (reference sequence). The CDR3 spans 14 residues. The CDR3: CASSLAGGAHEQYF. For the CDR3, the DNA is TGTGCCAGCAGCTTAGCGGGGGGCGCCCACGAGCAGTACTTC.

The chain joins TRBV5-1 to TRBJ1-4; D is uncertain. Germline CDR1 and CDR2: SGHRS and YFSETQ. This CDR3 comprises 14 residues. Trimming took off 4 bases at V and 7 bases at J, with 14 bases between the two ends. This CDR3 is CASSPIAGIEKLFF. CDR3 sequence (DNA): TGCGCCAGCAGCCCCATCGCGGGGATTGAAAAACTGTTTTTT.

For the CDR3, the DNA is TGTGCCAGCGGTCCATCCTGGGGTGATCAGCCCCAGCATTTT. Its translation is CASGPSWGDQPQHF. The V and J genes are TRBV2 and TRBJ1-5; D is unclear. The CDR3 runs to 14 residues. The V end was cut by 8 bases, the J end by 5 bases, with 16 bases between. Germline V gene data show CDR1 as SNHLY and CDR2 as FYNNEI. Based on the CDR3 plus reference TRBV2 and TRBJ1-5, the full variable domain is EPEVTQTPSHQVTQMGQEVILRCVPISNHLYFYWYRQILGQKVEFLVSFYNNEISEKSEIFDDQFSVERPDGSNFTLKIRSTKLEDSAMYFCASGPSWGDQPQHFGDGTRLSIL.

This clone was counted once. The rearrangement uses TRBV28 and TRBJ2-1; D may be TRBD1 (5 bases). The CDR3 contains 13 residues. V lost 6 bases, J lost 9 bases, and 15 bases lay in between. Germline loops: CDR1 MDHEN, CDR2 SYDVKM. The CDR3 reads CASSSTSRGEQFF. CDR3 in DNA: TGTGCCAGCAGCTCCACCTCTAGGGGTGAGCAGTTCTTC.

The chain recombines TRBV7-2 with TRBJ2-5; D may match TRBD1 or TRBD2 (5 bases each). V dropped 2 bases and J dropped 5 bases, with 9 bases sitting between them. Germline assignment: CDR1 SGHTA and CDR2 FQGNSA. The CDR3 sequence is 13 residues long. The CDR3, as DNA: TGTGCCAGCAGCTTATGGGGGTGGGAGACCCAGTACTTC. This gives the protein CASSLWGWETQYF.

The genes are TRBV7-2 and TRBJ1-5; D gene ambiguous. Per germline, CDR1 SGHTA and CDR2 FQGNSA. Trimming left V 2 bases short and J 9 bases short, with 20 bases between. CDR3 size: 16 residues. CDR3: CASSLLGVAPGGPQHF. CDR3 DNA: TGTGCCAGCAGCTTACTCGGGGTCGCGCCTGGAGGGCCCCAGCATTTT.

The chain carries TRBV7-8 and TRBJ1-2; 8 nucleotides agree with TRBD1. The CDR3 is 15 residues long. V shed 3 bases and J 4 bases; nucleotides not matched to a gene: 7. The germline V gene has CDR1 SGHVS and CDR2 FQNEAQ. The CDR3 region is CASSFLDREGYGYTF. CDR3 sequence (DNA): TGTGCCAGCAGCTTCCTGGACAGGGAGGGCTATGGCTACACCTTC.

The CDR3 bases are TGTGCCAGTAGCATACACGGGACACCCCAAGAGACCCAGTACTTC. This codes for CASSIHGTPQETQYF. This chain joins TRBV19 and TRBJ2-5; TRBD1 is a possible D gene (6 bases). Between the trimmed V and J ends, which lost 6 bases and 1 base, there was a span of 15 bases. CDR1 and CDR2 from the germline V gene are LNHDA and SQIVND (reference sequence). The CDR3 has 15 amino acids.

The chain couples TRBV12-5 to TRBJ2-5; weak D call: TRBD1 (5 bases). The CDR3 is 13 amino acids. In germline, CDR1 is LGHNT, CDR2 FRNRAP. V lost 5 bases and J lost 5, with 12 bases in between. The CDR3 DNA is TGTGCTAGTGGTGAAGGGGAATCGGAGACCCAGTACTTC. The encoded protein is CASGEGESETQYF.

The chain employs TRBV6-1 and TRBJ1-5; maybe TRBD1 (6 bases). The germline V gene has CDR1 MNHNS and CDR2 SASEGT. CDR3 length: 14 residues. The ends were cut back, 8 bases at V and 6 bases at J, with 17 bases in the middle. The CDR3 sequence is CASLQGRGGQPQHF. The DNA for the CDR3 is TGTGCCAGCCTTCAGGGAAGGGGGGGTCAGCCCCAGCATTTT.

The chain is built from TRBV6-5 and TRBJ2-1; D remains ambiguous. V gave up 5 bases and J gave up 6 bases, with 11 bases separating them. Germline V gene sequence: CDR1 MNHEY, CDR2 SVGAGI. This CDR3 spans 13 amino acids. The CDR3 is CASSQLLGNEQFF. The CDR3, as DNA: TGTGCCAGCAGTCAGCTACTCGGCAATGAGCAGTTCTTC.

This chain links TRBV7-9 with TRBJ2-7; 7 bases align to TRBD2. The CDR3 covers 16 residues. Germline V lookup: CDR1 SEHNR, CDR2 FQNEAQ (reference sequence). V gave up 2 bases and J gave up 1 base; unmatched junction bases: 8. The CDR3 sequence: CASSLKRGTDSYEQYF. The CDR3 nucleotides read TGTGCCAGCAGCTTAAAGCGGGGAACGGATTCCTACGAGCAGTACTTC.

This rearrangement joins TRBV7-3 to TRBJ2-3; no reliable D call. The germline V gene encodes CDR1 SGHTA and CDR2 FQGTGA. With 2 bases removed from V and 10 bases from J, the gap between germline ends came to 10 bases. The CDR3 runs 12 residues. The CDR3 DNA is TGTGCCAGCAGCTTAGTCTCTTGGGCGCAGTATTTT. Residues: CASSLVSWAQYF.

The gene calls are TRBV4-1 and TRBJ2-5, with 13 bases identical to TRBD2. The germline gives CDR1 MGHRA, CDR2 YSYEKL. The junction had 3 bases not matched to a gene; V was cut back by 1 base and J by 1 base. The CDR3 covers 17 residues. CDR3 residues: CASSQGGLAGVQETQYF. The CDR3 DNA reads as TGCGCCAGCAGCCAAGGTGGACTAGCGGGAGTCCAAGAGACCCAGTACTTC.

V usage is TRBV19 and J usage is TRBJ2-4; D is unclear. Germline CDR1 reads LNHDA; CDR2 reads SQIVND (reference sequence). Trimming cost V 3 bases and J 2 bases, with 8 bases left between them. CDR3 length: 14 residues. The CDR3 sequence: CASSIRSSKNIQYF. In nucleotides, the CDR3 is TGTGCCAGTAGTATTCGGAGCTCCAAAAACATTCAGTACTTC.

The chain links TRBV5-1 to TRBJ2-2; D remains unclear. CDR3 length: 16 amino acids. Germline values: CDR1 SGHRS, CDR2 YFSETQ. Trimming removed 0 bases at V and 5 bases at J, with 14 bases between. This chain's CDR3 is CASSLDIRSSTGELFF. The CDR3 nucleotides read TGCGCCAGCAGCTTGGATATTAGGAGCTCTACCGGGGAGCTGTTTTTT.

V is TRBV7-2 and J is TRBJ2-4, with TRBD2 as a possible D gene (5 bases). The V gene lost 2 bases and the J gene lost 0 bases, with 8 bases spanning the gap. The CDR3 runs 15 residues. Germline CDR1 is SGHTA and CDR2 is FQGNSA. The CDR3 reads CASSLWAGAKNIQYF. The CDR3 DNA sequence: TGTGCCAGCAGCTTATGGGCGGGAGCCAAAAACATTCAGTACTTC.

The chain has TRBV27 and TRBJ1-3; TRBD1 matches at 9 bases. CDR3 length: 18 amino acids. V trimming: 0 bases; J trimming: 0 bases; junction bases outside the gene matches: 6. From germline, CDR1 is MNHEY and CDR2 SMNVEV (reference sequence). The CDR3, as DNA: TGTGCCAGCAGTTTATCGGGACAGGGCCCACGCTCTGGAAACACCATATATTTT. Encoded protein: CASSLSGQGPRSGNTIYF.

This clone occurred once. This sample also contains other DNA sequences that code for the same CDR3. V gene TRBV19 combines with J gene TRBJ1-5; D is undetermined. The CDR3 extends over 14 amino acids. Germline CDR1 and CDR2: LNHDA and SQIVND (reference sequence). Trimming removed 3 bases from V and 3 bases from J, with 9 bases in between. This chain's CDR3 is CASSMRSSNQPQHF. The CDR3, as DNA: TGTGCCAGTAGTATGAGGTCTTCCAATCAGCCCCAGCATTTT.